This paragraph covers one T cell receptor (beta chain) sequence. The data stem from a study of CD8 T cells in Susac syndrome. Reverse transcription of roughly 0.5 to 1 ug RNA was performed with random hexamers. Each CDR3 protein gets one entry after TCRdb re-called the immunoSEQ multiplex PCR reads with MiXCR. The sample yields under 95,000 distinct CDR3 sequences, about 95% seen once. The CDR3 has 16 residues. The germline gives CDR1 MNHEY, CDR2 SVGEGT. V was clipped by 2 bases and J by 15 bases; unmatched bases: 16. Definite or probable Susac syndrome was diagnosed using recently defined diagnostic criteria.

The clonotype originates from a human donor with Susac syndrome. The rearrangement joins TRBV6-2 or TRBV6-3 to TRBJ2-1, with 10 bases lining up with TRBD2. Source material: CD8+ T cells from PBMCs. CDR3 DNA sequence: TGTGCCAGCAGTTACCGGAGACTAGCGGGCCCGGGTGTGGGGTTCTTC. Translation gives CASSYRRLAGPGVGFF.